Listed below are T cell receptor beta chains from one sample, sequenced in a study of metastatic and nonmetastatic thyroid tumors. TCRdb redid the clone calls on the PCR reads using MiXCR. Of some 12,000 clones in the sample, less than 30% were seen once. Sequenced input: tumor tissue. These TCRs come from a female donor with papillary thyroid cancer or a benign thyroid nodule (not recorded which). Some clones in this sample may be carry-over from other donors' samples. Each CDR3 is given with its conserved first and last residue. D genes are given only for firm matches. Clone size is stated in some rows and not others, as once, few, many or a class when expanded.

>.|TRBD1|TRBV11-2|TRBJ2-3
CASRSRTGSTDTQYF
TGTGCCAGCAGGTCTAGGACAGGGAGCACAGATACGCAGTATTTT
>medium-sized|.|TRBV27|TRBJ2-2
CASRIRSSRDSTGELFF
TGTGCCAGCAGGATCCGGTCGTCGCGGGATTCCACCGGGGAGCTGTTTTTT
>many|TRBD2|TRBV20-1|TRBJ2-5
CSALLAGGPSETQYF
TGCAGTGCGCTCCTAGCGGGAGGGCCCTCAGAGACCCAGTACTTC
>.|.|TRBV19|TRBJ2-5
CASSNVETQYF
TGTGCCAGTAGTAACGTGGAGACCCAGTACTTC
>.|.|TRBV7-2|TRBJ2-1
CASSLAGAPRDEQFF
TGTGCCAGCAGCTTAGCGGGAGCCCCACGGGATGAGCAGTTCTTC
>many|TRBD2|TRBV20-1|TRBJ2-5
CSAQVVTSGGETQYF
TGCAGTGCTCAAGTGGTGACTAGCGGGGGTGAGACCCAGTACTTC
>.|TRBD2|TRBV20-1|TRBJ2-3
CSAKTSGADTQYF
TGCAGTGCTAAGACTAGCGGGGCAGATACGCAGTATTTT
>few|.|TRBV27|TRBJ2-1
CASSFSASYNEQFF
TGTGCCAGCAGTTTTTCAGCTAGCTACAATGAGCAGTTCTTC
>many|.|TRBV5-6|TRBJ1-3
CASSEKTGYSGNTIYF
TGTGCCAGCAGCGAGAAAACAGGGTACTCTGGAAACACCATATATTTT
>.|.|TRBV20-1|TRBJ1-5
CSAKQDLSNQPQHF
TGCAGTGCGAAACAGGATTTGAGCAATCAGCCCCAGCATTTT
>.|TRBD1|TRBV24-1|TRBJ1-2
CATSNRGDGYTF
TGTGCCACCAGTAACAGGGGTGATGGCTACACCTTC
>.|TRBD1|TRBV28|TRBJ2-3
CASSGDSSSTDTQYF
TGTGCCAGCAGTGGGGACAGTTCTAGCACAGATACGCAGTATTTT